This TCR beta chain is from a study of T-cell reconstitution after alpha-beta-depleted transplantation in children. Researchers prepared the TCRbeta library using unique molecular identifiers, the study reports. One entry per CDR3 protein, called by TCRdb with MiXCR from the PCR reads. The table lists hundreds of thousands of distinct CDR3 sequences, approximately 15% of them singletons. With V trimmed by 0 bases and J by 5 bases, 1 base remained unmatched. Germline assignment: CDR1 DFQATT and CDR2 SNEGSKA (reference sequence). This CDR3 comprises 13 residues. This clonotype showed up many times. The gene calls are TRBV20-1 and TRBJ2-3, with 8 bases fitting TRBD2. The clonotype was recovered from a male patient between 2 and 15 years old who had a stem cell transplant for acute lymphoblastic leukemia, so the T cells may come from the graft donor. The specimen comprised PBMCs, mostly from graft donor cells, sampled 360 days after TCRalphabeta/CD19-depleted stem cell transplant. The CDR3 sequence: CSARDTSGDTQYF. The CDR3 DNA is TGCAGTGCTAGAGATACTAGCGGAGATACGCAGTATTTT.